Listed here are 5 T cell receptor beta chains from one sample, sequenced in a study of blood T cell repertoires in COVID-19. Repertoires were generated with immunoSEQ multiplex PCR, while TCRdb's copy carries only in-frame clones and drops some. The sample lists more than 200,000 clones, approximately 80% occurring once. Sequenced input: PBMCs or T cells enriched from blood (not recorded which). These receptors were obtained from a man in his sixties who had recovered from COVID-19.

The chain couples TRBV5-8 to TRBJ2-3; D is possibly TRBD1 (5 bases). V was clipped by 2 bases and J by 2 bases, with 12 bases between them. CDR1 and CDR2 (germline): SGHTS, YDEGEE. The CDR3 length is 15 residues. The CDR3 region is CASSLGQGSTDTQYF. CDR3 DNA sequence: TGTGCCAGCAGCTTAGGGCAGGGATCCACAGATACGCAGTATTTT.

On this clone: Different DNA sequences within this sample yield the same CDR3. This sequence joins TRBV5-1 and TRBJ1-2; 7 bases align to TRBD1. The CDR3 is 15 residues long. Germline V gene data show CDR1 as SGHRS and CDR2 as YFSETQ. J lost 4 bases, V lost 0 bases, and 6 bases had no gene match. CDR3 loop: CASSLGTGGAYGYTF. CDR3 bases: TGCGCCAGCAGCTTGGGGACAGGTGGTGCCTATGGCTACACCTTC. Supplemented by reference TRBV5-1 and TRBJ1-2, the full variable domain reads KAGVTQTPRYLIKTRGQQVTLSCSPISGHRSVSWYQQTPGQGLQFLFEYFSETQRNKGNFPGRFSGRQFSNSRSEMNVSTLELGDSALYLCASSLGTGGAYGYTFGSGTRLTVV.

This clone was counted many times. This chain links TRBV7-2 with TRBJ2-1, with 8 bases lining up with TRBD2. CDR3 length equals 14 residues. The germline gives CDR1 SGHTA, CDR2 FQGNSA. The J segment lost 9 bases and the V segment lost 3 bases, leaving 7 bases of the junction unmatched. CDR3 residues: CASSFRTGGIEQFF. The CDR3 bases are TGTGCCAGCAGCTTCCGGACGGGGGGGATTGAGCAGTTCTTC.

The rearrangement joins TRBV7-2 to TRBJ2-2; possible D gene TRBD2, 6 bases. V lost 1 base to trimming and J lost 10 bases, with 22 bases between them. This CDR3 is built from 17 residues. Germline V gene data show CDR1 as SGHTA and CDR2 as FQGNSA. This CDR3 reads CASSLVGTGPPGEELFF. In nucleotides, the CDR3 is TGTGCCAGCAGCTTAGTCGGGACTGGGCCGCCAGGAGAGGAGCTGTTTTTT.

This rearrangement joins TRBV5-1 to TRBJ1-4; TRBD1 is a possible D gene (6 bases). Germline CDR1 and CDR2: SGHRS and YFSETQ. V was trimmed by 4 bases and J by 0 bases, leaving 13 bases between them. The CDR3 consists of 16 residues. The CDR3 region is CASSLGQIATNEKLFF. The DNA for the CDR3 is TGCGCCAGCAGCCTAGGACAGATCGCAACTAATGAAAAACTGTTTTTT.